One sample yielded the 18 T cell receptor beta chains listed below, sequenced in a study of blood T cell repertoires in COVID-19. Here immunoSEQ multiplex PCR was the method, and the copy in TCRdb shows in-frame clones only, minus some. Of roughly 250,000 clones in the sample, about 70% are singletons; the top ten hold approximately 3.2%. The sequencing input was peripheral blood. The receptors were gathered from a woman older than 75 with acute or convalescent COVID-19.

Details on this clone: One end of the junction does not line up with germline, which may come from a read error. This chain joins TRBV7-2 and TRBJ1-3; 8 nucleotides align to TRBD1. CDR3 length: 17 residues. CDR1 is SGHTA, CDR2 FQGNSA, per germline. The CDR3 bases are TGTGCCAGCAGCGCACAGGGGGGTCCTTTCTCTGGAAACGCCATATATTTT. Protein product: CASSAQGGPFSGNAIYF.

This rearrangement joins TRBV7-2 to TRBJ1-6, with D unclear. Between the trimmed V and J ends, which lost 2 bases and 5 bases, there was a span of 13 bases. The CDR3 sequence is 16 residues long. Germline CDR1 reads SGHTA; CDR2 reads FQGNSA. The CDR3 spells CASSLSPFSNNSPLHF. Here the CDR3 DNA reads TGTGCCAGCAGCTTATCCCCATTTTCAAATAATTCACCCCTCCACTTT.

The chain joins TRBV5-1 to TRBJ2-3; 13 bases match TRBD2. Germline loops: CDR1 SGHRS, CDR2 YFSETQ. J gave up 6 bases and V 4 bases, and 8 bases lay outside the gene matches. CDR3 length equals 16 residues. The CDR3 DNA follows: TGCGCCAGCAGCGTCGGGACTAGCGGGACTCACGATACGCAGTATTTT. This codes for CASSVGTSGTHDTQYF.

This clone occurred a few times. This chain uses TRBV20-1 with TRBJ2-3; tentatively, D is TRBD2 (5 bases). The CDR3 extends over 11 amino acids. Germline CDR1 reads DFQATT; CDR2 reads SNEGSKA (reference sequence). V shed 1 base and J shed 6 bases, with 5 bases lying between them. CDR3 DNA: TGCAGTGCTAGAGGAGGGGATACGCAGTATTTT. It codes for CSARGGDTQYF.

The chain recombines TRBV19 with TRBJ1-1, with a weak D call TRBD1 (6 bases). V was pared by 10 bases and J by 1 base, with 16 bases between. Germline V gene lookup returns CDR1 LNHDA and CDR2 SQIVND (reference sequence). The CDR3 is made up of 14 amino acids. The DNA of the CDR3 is TGTGCCAATAAGACGGGACACTCGAACACTGAAGCTTTCTTT. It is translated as CANKTGHSNTEAFF.

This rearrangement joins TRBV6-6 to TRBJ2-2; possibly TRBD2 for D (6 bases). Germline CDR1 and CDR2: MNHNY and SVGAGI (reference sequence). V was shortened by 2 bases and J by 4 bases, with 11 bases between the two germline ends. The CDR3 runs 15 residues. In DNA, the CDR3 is TGTGCCAGCAGTTACCTTCCCGGGAGCACCGGGGAGCTGTTTTTT. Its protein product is CASSYLPGSTGELFF.

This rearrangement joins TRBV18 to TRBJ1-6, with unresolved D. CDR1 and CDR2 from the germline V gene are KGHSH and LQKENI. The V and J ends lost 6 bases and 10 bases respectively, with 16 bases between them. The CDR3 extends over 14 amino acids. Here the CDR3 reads CASSTTGSQSPLHF. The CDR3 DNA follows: TGTGCCAGCTCCACGACGGGGAGCCAATCACCCCTCCACTTT.

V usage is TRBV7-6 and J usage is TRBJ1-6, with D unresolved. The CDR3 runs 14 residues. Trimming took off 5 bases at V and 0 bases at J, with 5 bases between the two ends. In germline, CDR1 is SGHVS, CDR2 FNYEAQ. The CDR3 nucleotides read TGTGCCAGCAGCATTAGCTCCTATAATTCACCCCTCCACTTT. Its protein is CASSISSYNSPLHF.

Here the CDR3 DNA reads TGCGCCAGCAGCTTGGTACGGGGGGTGAACACTGAAGCTTTCTTT. Protein product: CASSLVRGVNTEAFF. V is TRBV5-1 and J is TRBJ1-1; possibly TRBD1 for D (5 bases). CDR3 length equals 15 residues. Looked up from germline, CDR1 is SGHRS and CDR2 is YFSETQ. The V gene lost 0 bases and the J gene lost 0 bases, with 9 bases spanning the gap.

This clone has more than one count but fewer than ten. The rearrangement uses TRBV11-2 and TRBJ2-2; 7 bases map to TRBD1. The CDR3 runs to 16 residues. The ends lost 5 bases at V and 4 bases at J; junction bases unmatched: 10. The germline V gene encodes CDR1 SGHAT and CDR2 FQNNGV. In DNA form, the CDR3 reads TGTGCCAGCAGCGGGTACAGGGGATGGGTCACCGGGGAGCTGTTTTTT. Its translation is CASSGYRGWVTGELFF.

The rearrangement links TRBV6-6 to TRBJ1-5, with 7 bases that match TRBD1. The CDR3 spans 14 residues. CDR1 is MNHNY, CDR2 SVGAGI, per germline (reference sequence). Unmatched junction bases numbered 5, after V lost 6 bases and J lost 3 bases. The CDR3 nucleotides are TGTGCCAGCAGCCCCGGGACAGACAATCAGCCCCAGCATTTT. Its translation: CASSPGTDNQPQHF.

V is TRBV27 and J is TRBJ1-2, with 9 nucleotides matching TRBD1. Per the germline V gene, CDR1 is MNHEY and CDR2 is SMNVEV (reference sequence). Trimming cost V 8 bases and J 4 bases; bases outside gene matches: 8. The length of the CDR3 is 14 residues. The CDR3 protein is CASSDRGASYGYTF. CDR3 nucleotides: TGTGCCAGCTCAGACAGGGGGGCTAGCTATGGCTACACCTTC.

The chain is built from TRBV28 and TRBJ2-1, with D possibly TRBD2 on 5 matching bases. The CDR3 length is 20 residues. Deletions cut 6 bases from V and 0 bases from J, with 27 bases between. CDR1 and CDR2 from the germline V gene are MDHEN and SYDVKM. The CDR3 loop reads CASSTRVERPGSSSYNEQFF. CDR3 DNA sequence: TGTGCCAGCAGCACCAGAGTTGAGCGCCCGGGGTCGAGCTCCTACAATGAGCAGTTCTTC.

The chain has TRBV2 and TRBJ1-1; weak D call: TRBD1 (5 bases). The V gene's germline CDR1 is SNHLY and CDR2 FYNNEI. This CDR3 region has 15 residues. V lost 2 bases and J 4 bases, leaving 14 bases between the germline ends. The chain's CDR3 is CASSEMGGISTEAFF. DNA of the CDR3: TGTGCCAGCAGTGAAATGGGGGGGATTAGCACTGAAGCTTTCTTT.

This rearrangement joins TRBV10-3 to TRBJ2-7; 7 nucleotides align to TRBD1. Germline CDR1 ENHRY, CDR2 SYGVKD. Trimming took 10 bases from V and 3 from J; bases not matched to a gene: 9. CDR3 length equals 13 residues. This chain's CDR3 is CATRTGANYEQYF. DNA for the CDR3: TGTGCCACCCGAACAGGGGCAAACTACGAGCAGTACTTC.

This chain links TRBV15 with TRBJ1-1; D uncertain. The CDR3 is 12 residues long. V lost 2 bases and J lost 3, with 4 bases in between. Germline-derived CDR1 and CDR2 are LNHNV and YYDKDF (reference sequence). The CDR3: CATSRQDTEAFF. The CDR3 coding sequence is TGTGCCACCAGCAGACAGGACACTGAAGCTTTCTTT. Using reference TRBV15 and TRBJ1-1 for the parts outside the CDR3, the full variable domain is DAMVIQNPRYQVTQFGKPVTLSCSQTLNHNVMYWYQQKSSQAPKLLFHYYDKDFNNEADTPDNFQSRRPNTSFCFLDIRSPGLGDTAMYLCATSRQDTEAFFGQGTRLTVV.

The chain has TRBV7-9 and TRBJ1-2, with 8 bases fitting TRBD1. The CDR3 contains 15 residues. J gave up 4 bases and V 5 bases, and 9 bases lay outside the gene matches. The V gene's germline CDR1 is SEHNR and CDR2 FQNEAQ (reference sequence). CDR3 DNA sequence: TGTGCCAGCAGCGTGCAGGGGGCGCAGATCTATGGCTACACCTTC. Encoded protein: CASSVQGAQIYGYTF.

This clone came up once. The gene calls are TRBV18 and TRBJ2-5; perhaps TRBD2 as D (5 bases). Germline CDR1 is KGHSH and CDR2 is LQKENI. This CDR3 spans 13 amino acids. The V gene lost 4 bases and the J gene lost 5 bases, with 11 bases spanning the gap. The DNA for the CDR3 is TGTGCCAGCTCACGGACTTTCTCGGAGACCCAGTACTTC. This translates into CASSRTFSETQYF. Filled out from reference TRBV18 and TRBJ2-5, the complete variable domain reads NAGVMQNPRHLVRRRGQEARLRCSPMKGHSHVYWYRQLPEEGLKFMVYLQKENIIDESGMPKERFSAEFPKEGPSILRIQQVVRGDSAAYFCASSRTFSETQYFGPGTRLLVL.